These 17 T cell receptor beta chains came from one sample sequenced in a study of beta chain features in type 1 diabetes. The isolated RNA, all of it, was reverse transcribed, so expressed TCRB transcripts were what got sequenced. The assay was immunoSEQ multiplex PCR, and TCRdb's table has in-frame clones only and misses some. The table shows some 370,000 clones, with 9.6% occurring only once. The antigens of these receptors remain unknown. Study-level points and caveats: When Type 1 diabetes patients were examined, their TCRB CDR3s proved moderately but significantly shorter in all four CD4+ subsets.

Sequenced input: central memory CD4+ T cells from blood. The receptor source for this set is a man aged 25-45 years with type 1 diabetes.

This clone came up many times. The chain employs TRBV2 and TRBJ1-4; no clear D gene. Germline lookup yields CDR1 SNHLY and CDR2 FYNNEI. The V end was cut by 5 bases, the J end by 8 bases, with 9 bases between. CDR3 length: 12 residues. The CDR3: CASSLTWEKLFF. As DNA, the CDR3 is TGTGCCAGCAGTCTGACTTGGGAAAAACTGTTTTTT.

This clone turned up a few times. The chain employs TRBV11-3 and TRBJ1-5, with D hard to call. Looked up from germline, CDR1 is SGHNT and CDR2 is YENEEA. The CDR3 is made up of 13 amino acids. V was trimmed by 4 bases and J by 0 bases, leaving 4 bases between them. CDR3 sequence (DNA): TGTGCCAGCAGCTGGGATAGCAATCAGCCCCAGCATTTT. Its protein is CASSWDSNQPQHF.

The chain recombines TRBV4-1 with TRBJ2-7; 9 bases are shared with TRBD1. Trimming removed 3 bases from V and 1 base from J; junction bases left unmatched: 7. Germline-derived CDR1 and CDR2 are MGHRA and YSYEKL. The CDR3 loop spans 16 amino acids. This CDR3 reads CASSQARDRESYEQYF. The CDR3 DNA reads TGCGCCAGCAGCCAGGCCCGGGACAGGGAATCCTACGAGCAGTACTTC.

About this clone: Within the sample, other DNA sequences also encode this same CDR3. This chain joins TRBV7-2 and TRBJ1-4; D is unresolved. V shed 5 bases and J shed 0 bases, with 7 bases lying between them. There are 14 residues in the CDR3. Germline CDR1 and CDR2: SGHTA and FQGNSA. DNA for the CDR3: TGTGCCAGCAGCCCCCCCCCAACTAATGAAAAACTGTTTTTT. It encodes CASSPPPTNEKLFF.

The chain employs TRBV6-4 and TRBJ2-3; a possible D gene is TRBD2 (6 bases). Trimming cost V 8 bases and J 2 bases, with 17 bases left between them. This CDR3 has 15 amino acids. In germline, CDR1 is MRHNA, CDR2 SNTAGT. In nucleotides, the CDR3 is TGTGCCAGCTACTGCCAAGCGGGTTACACAGATACGCAGTATTTT. Encoded protein: CASYCQAGYTDTQYF.

Many counts were recorded for this clone. V is TRBV2 and J is TRBJ1-5, with a weak D call TRBD1 (5 bases). There are 13 residues in the CDR3. The V gene lost 7 bases and the J gene lost 4 bases, with 11 bases spanning the gap. Germline-derived CDR1 and CDR2 are SNHLY and FYNNEI. The CDR3 loop is CASNWDPNQPQHF. The CDR3 DNA reads as TGTGCCAGCAACTGGGACCCGAATCAGCCCCAGCATTTT. Based on the CDR3 plus reference TRBV2 and TRBJ1-5, the full variable domain is EPEVTQTPSHQVTQMGQEVILRCVPISNHLYFYWYRQILGQKVEFLVSFYNNEISEKSEIFDDQFSVERPDGSNFTLKIRSTKLEDSAMYFCASNWDPNQPQHFGDGTRLSIL.

The chain recombines TRBV28 with TRBJ2-1; TRBD1 matches at 7 bases. The CDR3 runs to 15 residues. Germline CDR1 reads MDHEN; CDR2 reads SYDVKM. After removal of 5 bases from V and 5 bases from J, the junction contained 9 bases not matched to a gene. CDR3 sequence reads: CASSPPNRGDNEQFF. The CDR3 DNA reads as TGTGCCAGCAGTCCTCCAAACAGGGGCGACAATGAGCAGTTCTTC.

This rearrangement joins TRBV6-5 to TRBJ2-5; D gene uncertain. The DNA end lines up better with TRBJ2-7; the J call may be wrong. Germline V CDR1 and CDR2: MNHEY, SVGAGI. The CDR3 has 15 amino acids. The CDR3 nucleotides are TGTGCCAGCAGTTACCATTGGGCCGCACCCTACGAGCAGTACTTC. The encoded protein is CASSYHWAAPYEQYF.

This clone has a handful of counts. J is TRBJ2-7 and V is TRBV7-9; D remains unclear. The V end was cut by 5 bases, the J end by 7 bases, with 9 bases between. Per the germline V gene, CDR1 is SEHNR and CDR2 is FQNEAQ (reference sequence). The CDR3 covers 11 residues. The CDR3 spells CASSQVGEQYF. The CDR3 DNA sequence: TGTGCCAGCAGCCAAGTAGGGGAGCAGTACTTC.

In its sample, this clone was seen a few times. A junction boundary mismatches the germline segment, possibly from a read error. J is TRBJ1-4 and V is TRBV5-4; 8 bases align to TRBD1. The CDR3 has 17 residues. Germline-derived CDR1 and CDR2 are SGHNT and YYREEE (reference sequence). In nucleotides, the CDR3 is TGCGCCAGCAGCCAAGGGATTGCTGGGACAGGTCAGGAAAAACTGTTTTTT. This translates into CASSQGIAGTGQEKLFF.

About this clone: This CDR3 is also generated by other DNA sequences in the sample. This chain connects TRBV23-1 to TRBJ1-1, with TRBD1 as a possible D gene (5 bases). TRBV23-1 is known as an ORF, though its function is uncertain. V gave up 6 bases and J gave up 4 bases, with 18 bases separating them. The CDR3 consists of 15 residues. The chain's CDR3 is CASSQVPRASTEAFF. Written as DNA, the CDR3 is TGCGCCAGCAGCCAAGTCCCCAGGGCAAGCACTGAAGCTTTCTTT.

In regard to this clone: A far more abundant clone sits one base away, making this likely a read error. The chain joins TRBV5-6 to TRBJ2-1; D remains ambiguous. Trimming shortened V by 2 bases and J by 9 bases, and 6 bases separated the two germline ends. CDR1 and CDR2 (germline): SGHDT, YYEEEE. This CDR3 has 11 amino acids. The CDR3 DNA reads as TGTGCCAGCAGCTTTGGGGTTGAGCAGTTCTTC. It is translated as CASSFGVEQFF.

The chain has TRBV5-4 and TRBJ2-5; perhaps D is TRBD1 or TRBD2 (5 bases each). The V and J ends lost 4 bases and 2 bases respectively, with 9 bases between them. The V gene's germline CDR1 is SGHNT and CDR2 YYREEE (reference sequence). The CDR3 extends over 13 amino acids. CDR3 sequence (DNA): TGTGCCAGCAGCCCGAGGGGTCAAGAGACCCAGTACTTC. Protein: CASSPRGQETQYF.

The table lists this clone with a few counts. V gene TRBV7-2 combines with J gene TRBJ2-3; 8 bases align to TRBD1. The germline CDR1 and CDR2 sequences are SGHTA and FQGNSA. The CDR3 sequence is 14 residues long. V gave up 5 bases and J gave up 7 bases; unmatched junction bases: 8. CDR3 sequence: CASSLDRASYTQYF. As DNA, the CDR3 is TGTGCCAGCAGCCTGGACAGGGCGTCGTATACGCAGTATTTT.

The chain is built from TRBV9 and TRBJ2-7; 7 bases agree with TRBD1. The trim removed 2 bases at V and 2 bases at J, leaving 4 bases unmatched. The CDR3 consists of 14 residues. Germline loops: CDR1 SGDLS, CDR2 YYNGEE. CDR3 sequence: CASSVGQDAYEQYF. The CDR3 coding sequence is TGTGCCAGCAGCGTCGGACAGGACGCCTACGAGCAGTACTTC.

This clone was detected only a few times. The rearrangement links TRBV30 to TRBJ2-1; D unclear. Trimming cost V 0 bases and J 6 bases, with 9 bases left between them. Germline V CDR1 and CDR2: GTSNPN, SVGIG (reference sequence). The CDR3 is 13 residues long. The CDR3 region has the DNA TGTGCCTGGAGTGTACGATGGACCAATGAGCAGTTCTTC. The encoded protein is CAWSVRWTNEQFF.

This chain uses TRBV6-6 with TRBJ2-4, with 9 bases aligning to TRBD1. The CDR3 covers 15 residues. The germline gives CDR1 MNHNY, CDR2 SVGAGI (reference sequence). The ends lost 4 bases at V and 15 bases at J; junction bases unmatched: 16. The DNA of the CDR3 is TGTGCCAGCAGTTTACGACCGGGACAGGGAGAGGGGAGGTACTTC. This sequence encodes CASSLRPGQGEGRYF.